The TCR beta chain described here comes from a study of cytomegalovirus exposure and HLA in healthy donors. Note on this clone: What it recognizes is unknown.

TCRdb's copy holds only in-frame clones and misses some; the assay was immunoSEQ multiplex PCR. The profile covers some 100,000 clones, with about nine tenths appearing a single time and about 4.2% taken by the ten largest. Germline V CDR1 and CDR2: LGHNT, FRNRAP. The CDR3 spans 14 residues. Trimming removed 5 bases at V and 0 bases at J, with 10 bases between. Study-level findings and limits: In vitro, three CMV-associated chains proved specific for CMV antigens. There were some public TCRs occurring in many donors, but most TCR sequences were rare. Cytomegalovirus-associated status was assigned to approximately 160 TCR beta chains.

This receptor was taken from a young man in good health and CMV-seropositive. This sequence joins TRBV12-5 and TRBJ1-1, with D possibly being TRBD1 (5 bases). Sequenced sample: PBMCs. The CDR3 bases are TGTGCTAGTGGTCAGGGTTGGATGAACACTGAAGCTTTCTTT. Translated, it gives CASGQGWMNTEAFF.